This T cell receptor beta chain emerged from a study of regulatory T cells in long-lasting Graves disease. V gave up 7 bases and J gave up 0 bases, with 10 bases separating them. This CDR3 contains 13 residues. Germline V lookup: CDR1 SNHLY, CDR2 FYNNEI. Libraries of TCR beta came from iRepertoire HTBI primers plus Arm-PCR of CDR3 regions. TCRdb reprocessed the multiplex PCR reads via MiXCR and lists one record per CDR3 protein. The data contain about 470,000 distinct CDR3 sequences, about 17% of them singletons. Time point of the sample: newly diagnosed GD, antithyroid drugs for less than 3 months. RNA extracted from PBMCs served as the sequencing template. The same data also went into a second study, on T cells in Graves' hyperthyroidism and ophthalmopathy. From that second work: Criteria for exclusion of patients were uncontrolled infection, other autoimmune disease, pregnancy or lactation.

This specimen consisted of peripheral blood mononuclear cells (PBMCs), obtained at new diagnosis, from a patient treated with antithyroid drugs. The chain uses TRBV2 and TRBJ2-7; D remains ambiguous. The TCR sequence derives from a man in his forties or fifties with Graves disease. The CDR3 protein is CASNLQSSYEQYF. CDR3 DNA sequence: TGTGCCAGCAACCTACAGAGCTCCTACGAGCAGTACTTC.